Listed below are T cell receptor beta chains from one sample, sequenced in a study of blood T cell repertoires in COVID-19. This table comes from immunoSEQ multiplex PCR, and its TCRdb copy is limited to in-frame clones, with some not included. The sample carries tens of thousands of clones, around 80% recorded once. Sequenced material: peripheral blood. The source is a man in his 60s with acute or convalescent COVID-19. Both conserved end residues are part of each CDR3. The order of the fields is J gene, V gene, clone size, D gene, CDR3 DNA, CDR3 protein. D genes are given only for firm matches. The listing skips clone size in some rows; elsewhere it reads once, few, many or a size class.

J gene: TRBJ2-1; V gene: TRBV9; clone size: NA; D gene: NA; CDR3 DNA: TGTGCCAGCAGCGTTGGTACAGAGGGGAGGTATGGTGAGCAGTTCTTC; CDR3 protein: CASSVGTEGRYGEQFF
J gene: TRBJ1-1; V gene: TRBV12-3/TRBV12-4; clone size: NA; D gene: TRBD1; CDR3 DNA: TGTGCCAGCAGCCAGGGGGCGCGGACTGAAGCTTTCTTT; CDR3 protein: CASSQGARTEAFF
J gene: TRBJ2-1; V gene: TRBV2; clone size: NA; D gene: NA; CDR3 DNA: TGTGCCAGCAGTCCTAGCGCATACAATGAGCAGTTCTTC; CDR3 protein: CASSPSAYNEQFF
J gene: TRBJ1-3; V gene: TRBV5-1; clone size: NA; D gene: NA; CDR3 DNA: TGCGCCAGCAGCTTGGGGGCGACAGGTTCTGGAAACACCATATATTTT; CDR3 protein: CASSLGATGSGNTIYF
J gene: TRBJ1-2; V gene: TRBV5-1; clone size: few; D gene: NA; CDR3 DNA: TGCGCCAGCAGCTCACCCGACAGCCCCTATGGCTACACCTTC; CDR3 protein: CASSSPDSPYGYTF
J gene: TRBJ2-7; V gene: TRBV9; clone size: once; D gene: TRBD1; CDR3 DNA: TGTGCCAGCTCCCCAGGGGGTGAAGAGCAGTACTTC; CDR3 protein: CASSPGGEEQYF
J gene: TRBJ1-5; V gene: TRBV7-9; clone size: NA; D gene: NA; CDR3 DNA: TGTGCCAGCAGCTTAAGTTCGGGTAGGTCGAGTCAGCCCCAGCATTTT; CDR3 protein: CASSLSSGRSSQPQHF
J gene: TRBJ1-6; V gene: TRBV13; clone size: NA; D gene: NA; CDR3 DNA: TGTGCCAGCAGCTACGGACAGAGCTCCTATAATTCACCCCTCCACTTT; CDR3 protein: CASSYGQSSYNSPLHF
J gene: TRBJ1-2; V gene: TRBV24-1; clone size: NA; D gene: NA; CDR3 DNA: TGTGCCACCAGTGTTACAGGGAGATATGGCTACACCTTC; CDR3 protein: CATSVTGRYGYTF
J gene: TRBJ2-7; V gene: TRBV6-1; clone size: NA; D gene: TRBD1; CDR3 DNA: TGTGCCAGCAGTGAATCGGGGACAGTGACGAGGGGGCAGTACTTC; CDR3 protein: CASSESGTVTRGQYF
J gene: TRBJ1-5; V gene: TRBV21-1; clone size: NA; D gene: NA; CDR3 DNA: TGTGCCAGCAGCAAAGTCTTACAGGGAGTGAGCAATCAGCCCCAGCATTTT; CDR3 protein: CASSKVLQGVSNQPQHF
J gene: TRBJ2-5; V gene: TRBV15; clone size: NA; D gene: NA; CDR3 DNA: TGTGCCACCAGCCCCAGGCGGGACGGGCCGGCGACCCAGTACTTC; CDR3 protein: CATSPRRDGPATQYF
J gene: TRBJ2-1; V gene: TRBV30; clone size: NA; D gene: TRBD1; CDR3 DNA: TGTGCCTGGGGGGACAGGGTTAATGAGCAGTTCTTC; CDR3 protein: CAWGDRVNEQFF
J gene: TRBJ1-5; V gene: TRBV6-6; clone size: NA; D gene: TRBD1; CDR3 DNA: TGTGCCAGCAGTCCTTCGGGTGGAGGACAGGTCCTGGGACAGCCCCAGCATTTT; CDR3 protein: CASSPSGGGQVLGQPQHF
J gene: TRBJ2-7; V gene: TRBV19; clone size: NA; D gene: TRBD1; CDR3 DNA: TGTGCCAGTGGACAGGGAAGTTCCTACGAGCAGTACTTC; CDR3 protein: CASGQGSSYEQYF
J gene: TRBJ2-7; V gene: TRBV19; clone size: NA; D gene: TRBD2; CDR3 DNA: TGTGCCAGTAGTCCAGCCGGGACTAGCTCCTACGAGCAGTACTTC; CDR3 protein: CASSPAGTSSYEQYF
J gene: TRBJ1-3; V gene: TRBV19; clone size: NA; D gene: TRBD1; CDR3 DNA: TGTGCCAGTAGCCGGACAGGGGTCTCTGGAAACACCATATATTTT; CDR3 protein: CASSRTGVSGNTIYF
J gene: TRBJ1-2; V gene: TRBV7-9; clone size: NA; D gene: NA; CDR3 DNA: TGTGCCAGCAGCTTAGGCACAGGGTTTAGGTATGGCTACACCTTC; CDR3 protein: CASSLGTGFRYGYTF
J gene: TRBJ2-7; V gene: TRBV19; clone size: NA; D gene: TRBD1; CDR3 DNA: TGTGCCAGTAGTCCCGGGACAGGGACCGAGCAGTACTTC; CDR3 protein: CASSPGTGTEQYF
J gene: TRBJ2-7; V gene: TRBV18; clone size: few; D gene: NA; CDR3 DNA: TGTGCCAGCTCACTAGATCTCTACGAGCAGTACTTC; CDR3 protein: CASSLDLYEQYF
J gene: TRBJ1-2; V gene: TRBV27; clone size: NA; D gene: NA; CDR3 DNA: TGTGCCAGCACCCCGGACAGAACCTACTACACCTTC; CDR3 protein: CASTPDRTYYTF
J gene: TRBJ1-4; V gene: TRBV3-1/TRBV3-2; clone size: NA; D gene: TRBD1; CDR3 DNA: TGTGCCAGCAGCGACAGGGGAGGTGAAAAACTGTTTTTT; CDR3 protein: CASSDRGGEKLFF
J gene: TRBJ1-4; V gene: TRBV28; clone size: few; D gene: TRBD1; CDR3 DNA: TGTGCCAGCAGTTTATTTATCTCAGTTCCCCAGGGGGAGGAAAAACTGTTTTTT; CDR3 protein: CASSLFISVPQGEEKLFF
J gene: TRBJ2-7; V gene: TRBV9; clone size: NA; D gene: TRBD1; CDR3 DNA: TGTGCCAGCAGCGCCGGGACAGGGATTTCCTACGAGCAGTACTTC; CDR3 protein: CASSAGTGISYEQYF
J gene: TRBJ1-3; V gene: TRBV4-1; clone size: once; D gene: NA; CDR3 DNA: TGCGCCAGCAGCTTGGACAGTTCTGGAAACACCATATATTTT; CDR3 protein: CASSLDSSGNTIYF
J gene: TRBJ2-7; V gene: TRBV15; clone size: NA; D gene: TRBD1; CDR3 DNA: TGTGCCACCAGCAGAGAGCGGTGGGACAGGGTCGCCGAGCAGTACTTC; CDR3 protein: CATSRERWDRVAEQYF
J gene: TRBJ2-1; V gene: TRBV18; clone size: NA; D gene: NA; CDR3 DNA: TGTGCCAGCTCGTTCTCCGGAGGTATGAATGAGCAGTTCTTC; CDR3 protein: CASSFSGGMNEQFF
J gene: TRBJ1-2; V gene: TRBV4-1; clone size: NA; D gene: TRBD1; CDR3 DNA: TGCGCCAGCAGAAATCCAGGGGGCTATGGCTACACCTTC; CDR3 protein: CASRNPGGYGYTF
J gene: TRBJ2-1; V gene: TRBV9; clone size: NA; D gene: TRBD2; CDR3 DNA: TGTGCCAGCAGCGTAGAGTCTAGCGGGGGGGCCGTCAATGAGCAGTTCTTC; CDR3 protein: CASSVESSGGAVNEQFF
J gene: TRBJ1-5; V gene: TRBV6-1; clone size: NA; D gene: NA; CDR3 DNA: TGTGCCAGCAGTGAATGGCACAGGTCGGGAGAGCCCCAGCATTTT; CDR3 protein: CASSEWHRSGEPQHF
J gene: TRBJ1-2; V gene: TRBV12-3/TRBV12-4; clone size: NA; D gene: TRBD1; CDR3 DNA: TGTGCCAGCAGTTTCCCCGACAGGGGGGGCTACACCTTC; CDR3 protein: CASSFPDRGGYTF
J gene: TRBJ1-2; V gene: TRBV7-6; clone size: NA; D gene: NA; CDR3 DNA: TGTGCCAGCAGCGCAGCAGGGTTTCTTGGCTACACCTTC; CDR3 protein: CASSAAGFLGYTF
J gene: TRBJ1-6; V gene: TRBV18; clone size: NA; D gene: NA; CDR3 DNA: TGTGCCAGCTCTCCGCTTCCGGGGTCCATTAATTCACCCCTCCACTTT; CDR3 protein: CASSPLPGSINSPLHF
J gene: TRBJ1-5; V gene: TRBV10-2; clone size: few; D gene: TRBD1; CDR3 DNA: TGCGCCAGCAGAGCGGACAGGAGGGGCAATCAGCCCCAGCATTTT; CDR3 protein: CASRADRRGNQPQHF
J gene: TRBJ2-7; V gene: TRBV11-2; clone size: NA; D gene: NA; CDR3 DNA: TGTGCCAGCAGCTTAGCGGCGGAACCCGAGCAGTACTTC; CDR3 protein: CASSLAAEPEQYF
J gene: TRBJ1-5; V gene: TRBV6-5; clone size: NA; D gene: TRBD1; CDR3 DNA: TGTGCCAGCACGTTGGGACAGAATCAGCCCCAGCATTTT; CDR3 protein: CASTLGQNQPQHF
J gene: TRBJ1-1; V gene: TRBV18; clone size: NA; D gene: TRBD1; CDR3 DNA: TGTGCCAGCTCACCGGCCTGGGACAGGCCCATGAACACTGAAGCTTTCTTT; CDR3 protein: CASSPAWDRPMNTEAFF
J gene: TRBJ1-5; V gene: TRBV29-1; clone size: NA; D gene: TRBD1; CDR3 DNA: TGCAGCGTTGAAGACACCGGGACAGGAGATAGTAGAAGCAATCAGCCCCAGCATTTT; CDR3 protein: CSVEDTGTGDSRSNQPQHF